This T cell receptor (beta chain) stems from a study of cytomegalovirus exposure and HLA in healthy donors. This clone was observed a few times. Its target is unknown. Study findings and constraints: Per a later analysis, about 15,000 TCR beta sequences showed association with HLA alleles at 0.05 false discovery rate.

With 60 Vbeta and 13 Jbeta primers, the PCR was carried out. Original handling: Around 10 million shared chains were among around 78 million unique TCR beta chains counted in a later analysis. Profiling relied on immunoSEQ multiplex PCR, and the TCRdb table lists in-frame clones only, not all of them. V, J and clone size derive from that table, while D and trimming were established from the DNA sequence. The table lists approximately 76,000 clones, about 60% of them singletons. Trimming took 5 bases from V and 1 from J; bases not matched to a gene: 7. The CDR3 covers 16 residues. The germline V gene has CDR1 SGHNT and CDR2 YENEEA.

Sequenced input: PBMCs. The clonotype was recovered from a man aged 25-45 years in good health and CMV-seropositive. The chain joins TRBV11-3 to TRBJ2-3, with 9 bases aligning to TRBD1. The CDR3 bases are TGTGCCAGCAGCCTAACCGGGACAGGGCGCACAGATACGCAGTATTTT. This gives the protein CASSLTGTGRTDTQYF. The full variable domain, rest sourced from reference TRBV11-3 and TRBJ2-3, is EAGVVQSPRYKIIEKKQPVAFWCNPISGHNTLYWYLQNLGQGPELLIRYENEEAVDDSQLPKDRFSAERLKGVDSTLKIQPAELGDSAVYLCASSLTGTGRTDTQYFGPGTRLTVL.